This entry describes one T cell receptor beta chain. The sample belongs to a study of blood T cell repertoires in COVID-19. Study at large: Acute and convalescent COVID-19 specimens originated in the United States, Italy and Spain.

Germline CDR1 reads SNHLY; CDR2 reads FYNNEI. This CDR3 has 12 residues. J lost 5 bases, V lost 10 bases, and 4 bases had no gene match. Here immunoSEQ multiplex PCR was the method, and the copy in TCRdb shows in-frame clones only, minus some. There are some 41,000 clones in the sample; roughly 87% occur only once, and about 16% lies in the top ten. This receptor was identified in a man between 70 and 80 years old with active COVID-19. This chain joins TRBV2 and TRBJ2-7; 11 nucleotides align to TRBD1. The specimen sequenced was peripheral blood. The CDR3 DNA sequence: TGTGCCAACGGGGACAGGGGGAACGAGCAGTACTTC. Amino acids: CANGDRGNEQYF.